This TCR beta chain was documented in a study of Ad26.COV2.S vaccination and SARS-CoV-2 variants. Study in general: Administration of Ad26.COV2.S was intramuscular, either once or twice 56 days apart.

With regard to this clone: Antigen unknown.

Documented treatment: about 20 received Ad26.COV2.S at low or high dose, single or two shots; roughly 5 received placebo; per-sample allocation not given. Sampling took place 63 days after the first vaccine or placebo injection. The V gene lost 6 bases and the J gene lost 3 bases, with 18 bases spanning the gap. This CDR3 has 15 amino acids. Germline V gives CDR1 MDHEN, CDR2 SYDVKM. General study findings and limits: Vaccinated and placebo-treated recipients had similar non-spike TCR breadth.

Method: immunoSEQ multiplex PCR; TCRdb's copy keeps in-frame clones and lacks some. The table has roughly 320,000 clones, around 85% seen once. This clonotype was sampled from a person aged 18-65 years who received the Ad26.COV2.S COVID-19 vaccine or a placebo. The chain employs TRBV28 and TRBJ2-7, with TRBD1 as a possible D gene (6 bases). Material: peripheral blood, obtained in a trial of Ad26.COV2.S vaccine versus placebo. CDR3 DNA sequence: TGTGCCAGCAGATCCCCAGGGGAGTTTCGCTACGAGCAGTACTTC. Translation gives CASRSPGEFRYEQYF. Variable domain in full (rest from reference TRBV28 and TRBJ2-7): DVKVTQSSRYLVKRTGEKVFLECVQDMDHENMFWYRQDPGLGLRLIYFSYDVKMKEKGDIPEGYSVSREKKERFSLILESASTNQTSMYLCASRSPGEFRYEQYFGPGTRLTVT.